The clone carrying this T cell receptor (beta chain) showed up just a few times. This same CDR3 is encoded by further DNA sequences in the sample. Residents of 24 US areas, aged roughly 18 to 89 years, made up the participants. Clinical histories supplied by participants themselves formed the basis of cohort assignment. Here immunoSEQ multiplex PCR was the method, and the copy in TCRdb shows in-frame clones only, minus some. The sample lists some 490,000 clones, roughly nine tenths occurring once. Germline V lookup: CDR1 LGHDT, CDR2 YNNKEL (reference sequence). The CDR3 sequence is 14 residues long. Deletions cut 1 base from V and 6 bases from J, with 7 bases between. This specimen belongs to a study of blood T cell repertoires in COVID-19. Whole-study context: T cells, B-cell-depleted T cells, or PBMCs supplied cDNA or gDNA.

The receptor was derived from an older woman who had recovered from COVID-19. The material sequenced was PBMCs or T cells enriched from blood (not recorded which). The rearrangement links TRBV3-1 (or the pseudogene TRBV3-2) to TRBJ1-6; D perhaps matches TRBD1 (5 bases). CDR3 nucleotides: TGTGCCAGCAGCCAAGGGGGGGGTAATTCACCCCTCCACTTT. Residues: CASSQGGGNSPLHF.